One sample yielded the 26 T cell receptor beta chains listed below, sequenced in a study of blood T cells in healthy people across ages. Primers used in a second PCR of about 7 to 12 cycles were a sample-barcoded 5' primer and a J-beta primer mix. TCRdb redid the calling of the 5' RACE reads with MiXCR, one entry per CDR3 protein. The sample lists 780,000 or so distinct CDR3 sequences; 56% were seen once. The sequencing sample was made of blood. Every receptor here comes from a man in his forties in good health.

V usage is TRBV25-1 and J usage is TRBJ2-5; D possibly corresponds to TRBD1 (6 bases). The V gene's germline CDR1 is MGHDK and CDR2 SYGVNS. The V end lost 1 base, the J end lost 0 bases, and 12 bases lay between the germline ends. The CDR3 is 16 residues long. For the CDR3, the DNA is TGTGCCAGCAGTGAATTGATCGGACAGAACCAAGAGACCCAGTACTTC. Its translation: CASSELIGQNQETQYF.

DNA for the CDR3: TGCAGTGCTAGAGATCATTCGGGGCGTACCCAGCATTTT. This gives the protein CSARDHSGRTQHF. This chain uses TRBV20-1 with TRBJ1-5, with D possibly TRBD1 on 5 matching bases. Germline CDR1 is DFQATT and CDR2 is SNEGSKA (reference sequence). The CDR3 is 13 residues long. V lost 0 bases, J lost 11 bases, and 14 bases lay in between.

The genes are TRBV9 and TRBJ1-2; D gene ambiguous. From germline, CDR1 is SGDLS and CDR2 YYNGEE. The V gene lost 0 bases and the J gene lost 0 bases, with 12 bases spanning the gap. CDR3 length: 16 residues. DNA of the CDR3: TGTGCCAGCAGCGTAGATCCAGGCCCAACTAACTATGGCTACACCTTC. Amino acid sequence: CASSVDPGPTNYGYTF.

This clonotype was counted only a few times. J is TRBJ2-7 and V is TRBV28; D not resolved. The CDR3 extends over 13 amino acids. The germline V gene encodes CDR1 MDHEN and CDR2 SYDVKM. Trimming shortened V by 3 bases and J by 10 bases, and 16 bases separated the two germline ends. DNA for the CDR3: TGTGCCAGCAGTTTCTCTTCCTCGACCTCCCAGTACTTC. It translates to CASSFSSSTSQYF. Filled out from reference TRBV28 and TRBJ2-7, the complete variable domain reads DVKVTQSSRYLVKRTGEKVFLECVQDMDHENMFWYRQDPGLGLRLIYFSYDVKMKEKGDIPEGYSVSREKKERFSLILESASTNQTSMYLCASSFSSSTSQYFGPGTRLTVT.

The chain is built from TRBV20-1 and TRBJ1-5, with a possible D match to TRBD1 (6 bases). V dropped 6 bases and J dropped 3 bases, with 15 bases sitting between them. This CDR3 region has 14 residues. CDR1 DFQATT and CDR2 SNEGSKA come from the germline V gene (reference sequence). Here the CDR3 reads CSAPITGLNQPQHF. CDR3 in DNA: TGCAGTGCCCCGATAACAGGGCTCAATCAGCCCCAGCATTTT.

This chain connects TRBV29-1 to TRBJ1-2, with TRBD1 matching over 7 bases. The germline V gene encodes CDR1 SQVTM and CDR2 ANQGSEA. Unmatched junction bases numbered 8, after V lost 5 bases and J lost 5 bases. CDR3 length equals 13 residues. The CDR3 coding sequence is TGCAGCGTTACGACAGGGAATTCATATGGCTACACCTTC. Amino acid sequence: CSVTTGNSYGYTF.

J is TRBJ1-2 and V is TRBV12-3 or TRBV12-4; D may be TRBD1 (6 bases). Trimming cost V 1 base and J 4 bases, with 16 bases left between them. CDR3 size: 16 residues. In nucleotides, the CDR3 is TGTGCCAGCAGTTTAGGAATACAGGGTTATGGCTATGGCTACACCTTC. Translating gives CASSLGIQGYGYGYTF.

The chain links TRBV7-2 to TRBJ1-2, with 8 bases identical to TRBD1. The CDR3 spans 16 residues. Germline V lookup: CDR1 SGHTA, CDR2 FQGNSA. The ends lost 1 base at V and 6 bases at J; junction bases unmatched: 10. The CDR3 DNA reads as TGTGCCAGCAGCTTAGTAGGGCAGGGGGCACCCGATGGCTACACCTTC. Translation: CASSLVGQGAPDGYTF.

The V call is TRBV20-1, the J call TRBJ1-2; D unresolved. Trimming cost V 6 bases and J 5 bases, with 10 bases left between them. The CDR3 loop spans 11 amino acids. Germline V gene data show CDR1 as DFQATT and CDR2 as SNEGSKA (reference sequence). The CDR3 loop reads CSAQAGYGYTF. CDR3 bases: TGCAGTGCGCAGGCCGGTTATGGCTACACCTTC.

This chain joins TRBV29-1 and TRBJ2-4; D remains unclear. Near its end, the DNA agrees better with TRBJ2-5, so the J call may be wrong. The germline V gene encodes CDR1 SQVTM and CDR2 ANQGSEA. The CDR3 spans 13 residues. The CDR3 bases are TGCAGCGTTATTTCATCGAGTAGGGAGACCCAGTACTTC. Translated: CSVISSSRETQYF.

The rearrangement links TRBV5-1 to TRBJ2-3, with 8 bases aligning to TRBD2. With 0 bases clipped from V and 4 bases from J, the junction kept 7 bases outside the gene matches. The length of the CDR3 is 16 residues. CDR1 is SGHRS and CDR2 is YFSETQ in the germline V gene. CDR3 coding DNA: TGCGCCAGCAGCTTGGCCAATCGGGGGGGTCCAGATACGCAGTATTTT. This encodes CASSLANRGGPDTQYF. Using reference TRBV5-1 and TRBJ2-3 for the parts outside the CDR3, the full variable domain is KAGVTQTPRYLIKTRGQQVTLSCSPISGHRSVSWYQQTPGQGLQFLFEYFSETQRNKGNFPGRFSGRQFSNSRSEMNVSTLELGDSALYLCASSLANRGGPDTQYFGPGTRLTVL.

V is TRBV19 and J is TRBJ2-4, with D perhaps TRBD1 (6 bases). The end of the DNA fits TRBJ2-7 better, so the J call may be wrong. From germline, CDR1 is LNHDA and CDR2 SQIVND (reference sequence). The CDR3 has 13 residues. In DNA, the CDR3 is TGTGCCAGTAGTATAGGGGACAACTACGAGCAGTACTTC. This encodes CASSIGDNYEQYF.

This clonotype was detected ten times or more. The CDR3 DNA is TGTGCCAGCAGCTTTCGAGGGGGTAACGAGCAGTACTTC. It codes for CASSFRGGNEQYF. V gene TRBV12-3 or TRBV12-4 combines with J gene TRBJ2-7; D is perhaps TRBD1 (6 bases). The CDR3 spans 13 residues. Trimming shortened V by 6 bases and J by 5 bases, and 14 bases separated the two germline ends.

This chain connects TRBV6-6 to TRBJ2-5; possibly TRBD2 for D (5 bases). The CDR3 is 12 residues long. The V gene lost 0 bases and the J gene lost 11 bases, with 10 bases spanning the gap. CDR1 and CDR2 (germline): MNHNY, SVGAGI (reference sequence). The CDR3: CASSYSRAEQYF. CDR3 DNA: TGTGCCAGCAGTTACTCTAGAGCGGAGCAGTACTTC.

The chain is built from TRBV7-3 and TRBJ2-3, with D possibly TRBD2 on 5 matching bases. V was cut by 4 bases and J by 6 bases, with 11 bases left in between. The CDR3 is made up of 13 amino acids. Looked up from germline, CDR1 is SGHTA and CDR2 is FQGTGA. CDR3 in amino acids: CASSSISGDTQYF. DNA for the CDR3: TGTGCCAGCAGCTCCATCTCGGGGGATACGCAGTATTTT.

This clonotype showed up just a few times. The rearrangement uses TRBV5-1 and TRBJ2-3; D tentatively fits TRBD1 or TRBD2 (5 bases each). CDR3 size: 15 residues. CDR1 SGHRS and CDR2 YFSETQ come from the germline V gene. The V end lost 4 bases, the J end lost 0 bases, and 12 bases lay between the germline ends. The DNA for the CDR3 is TGCGCCAGCAGCGTCGGGACGGCAAGCACAGATACGCAGTATTTT. It translates to CASSVGTASTDTQYF.

The chain carries TRBV24-1 and TRBJ2-1, with 9 bases identical to TRBD2. Germline lookup yields CDR1 KGHDR and CDR2 SFDVKD. J was trimmed by 0 bases and V by 3 bases; bases with no gene match: 2. This CDR3 is built from 16 residues. CDR3 amino acids: CATSDRLADSYNEQFF. DNA of the CDR3: TGTGCCACCAGTGATCGACTAGCGGACTCCTACAATGAGCAGTTCTTC.

This clonotype has just a few counts. DNA of the CDR3: TGTGCCAGCAGTTACGACAGGAACACTGAAGCTTTCTTT. It translates to CASSYDRNTEAFF. The chain joins TRBV6-6 to TRBJ1-1; maybe TRBD1 (5 bases). From germline, CDR1 is MNHNY and CDR2 SVGAGI (reference sequence). Trimming stripped 2 bases from V and 1 base from J, with 5 bases between. The CDR3 spans 13 residues.

The V gene is TRBV11-2, the J gene TRBJ2-3; D not resolved. The CDR3 totals 13 residues. Trimming removed 2 bases at V and 5 bases at J, with 8 bases between. Germline CDR1 and CDR2: SGHAT and FQNNGV. The CDR3 here is CASSLFLRDTQYF. The CDR3 nucleotides are TGTGCCAGCAGCTTATTTCTGAGAGATACGCAGTATTTT. Supplemented by reference TRBV11-2 and TRBJ2-3, the full variable domain reads EAGVAQSPRYKIIEKRQSVAFWCNPISGHATLYWYQQILGQGPKLLIQFQNNGVVDDSQLPKDRFSAERLKGVDSTLKIQPAKLEDSAVYLCASSLFLRDTQYFGPGTRLTVL.

V usage is TRBV14 and J usage is TRBJ2-7, with no clear D. This CDR3 spans 13 amino acids. V lost 5 bases, J lost 8 bases, and 16 bases lay in between. The germline CDR1 and CDR2 sequences are SGHDN and FVKESK. The CDR3 protein is CASSLNQDLQQYF. CDR3 nucleotides: TGTGCCAGCAGCTTAAATCAGGACCTGCAGCAGTACTTC.

The gene calls are TRBV7-2 and TRBJ2-1; 10 bases are shared with TRBD2. The CDR3 loop spans 16 amino acids. Germline V gene lookup returns CDR1 SGHTA and CDR2 FQGNSA. The V segment lost 1 base and the J segment 11 bases; nucleotides outside the gene matches: 11. The CDR3 region has the DNA TGTGCCAGCAGCTTAGGACCTAGCGGGAGAGACCAAAAGCAGTTCTTC. The encoded protein is CASSLGPSGRDQKQFF. Together with reference TRBV7-2 and TRBJ2-1, the CDR3 gives the full variable domain: GAGVSQSPSNKVTEKGKDVELRCDPISGHTALYWYRQSLGQGLEFLIYFQGNSAPDKSGLPSDRFSAERTGGSVSTLTIQRTQQEDSAVYLCASSLGPSGRDQKQFFGPGTRLTVL.

In this sample, this clonotype turned up a few times. The chain has TRBV20-1 and TRBJ2-1; D tentatively reads TRBD1 or TRBD2 (5 bases each). Germline V CDR1 and CDR2: DFQATT, SNEGSKA (reference sequence). V lost 5 bases to trimming and J lost 6 bases, with 20 bases between them. This CDR3 has 15 amino acids. CDR3 nucleotides: TGCAGTGCTCCGAAGTGGGGGTCTTACCTCAATGAGCAGTTCTTC. It codes for CSAPKWGSYLNEQFF.

V and J are TRBV4-2 and TRBJ2-1, with D possibly being TRBD1 (5 bases). V lost 3 bases, J lost 5 bases, and 23 bases lay in between. Germline CDR1 reads LGHNA; CDR2 reads YNFKEQ. The CDR3 contains 18 residues. The DNA for the CDR3 is TGTGCCAGCAGCCACATAAGGGGCTCACTTAAAGCCCACAATGAGCAGTTCTTC. It is translated as CASSHIRGSLKAHNEQFF.

The sample holds a few counts of this clonotype. The chain has TRBV28 and TRBJ2-3, with 9 positions matching TRBD2. The CDR3 is made up of 16 amino acids. V was pared by 0 bases and J by 3 bases, with 4 bases of the junction left unmatched. In germline, CDR1 is MDHEN, CDR2 SYDVKM. The CDR3 loop reads CASSLWAAGGTDTQYF. The CDR3 DNA sequence: TGTGCCAGCAGTTTATGGGCAGCGGGGGGAACAGATACGCAGTATTTT.

V is TRBV7-3 and J is TRBJ2-3, with D possibly called TRBD1 or TRBD2 (6 bases each). Germline values: CDR1 SGHTA, CDR2 FQGTGA. Trimming cost V 4 bases and J 0 bases, with 11 bases left between them. The CDR3 has 15 amino acids. CDR3 amino acids: CASSSRGLSTDTQYF. The CDR3 DNA reads TGTGCCAGCAGCTCCCGGGGGCTTAGCACAGATACGCAGTATTTT.

The genes are TRBV2 and TRBJ2-3; 10 nucleotides line up with TRBD2. The CDR3 consists of 15 residues. V shed 9 bases and J 4 bases; nucleotides not matched to a gene: 10. The germline CDR1 and CDR2 sequences are SNHLY and FYNNEI. The CDR3 loop is CASDLAGGYADTQYF. The DNA of the CDR3 is TGTGCCAGTGACTTAGCGGGGGGTTACGCAGATACGCAGTATTTT.